A selection of T cell receptor beta chains follows, all from one sample in a study of T cells after posttransplantation cyclophosphamide. Clones were sequenced by immunoSEQ multiplex PCR, and TCRdb holds only the in-frame ones, with some missing. The sample has roughly 14,000 clones; about nine tenths are singletons. The sample was PBMCs, taken after an allogeneic stem cell transplant with a calcineurin inhibitor and methotrexate. The receptors shown here come from a male patient in his fifties or sixties who received an allogeneic stem cell transplant from an unrelated donor, was CMV-positive, and had chronic GVHD only. Some T cells may trace back to the graft donor. Each CDR3 is given with its conserved first and last residue. D genes are given only for firm matches. Size tells how often a clone was seen (once, few, many) or the class of an expanded clone, and some rows leave it out.

>TRBV19|TRBD1|TRBJ2-3|NA
CASTSTGGRTDTQYF
TGTGCCAGTACCTCGACAGGGGGTCGCACAGATACGCAGTATTTT
>TRBV28|NA|TRBJ2-5|NA
CASSSTGRKTQYF
TGTGCCAGCAGTTCGACAGGGAGGAAGACCCAGTACTTC
>TRBV13|TRBD1|TRBJ1-1|few
CASSLGQKNTEAFF
TGTGCCAGCAGCTTGGGACAGAAGAACACTGAAGCTTTCTTT
>TRBV9|TRBD2|TRBJ2-1|NA
CASSHPLGREGNEQFF
TGTGCCAGCAGCCATCCCTTGGGGAGGGAAGGCAATGAGCAGTTCTTC
>TRBV9|TRBD2|TRBJ2-1|once
CASSVAPRTSGTNEQFF
TGTGCCAGCAGCGTAGCCCCAAGGACTAGCGGGACCAATGAGCAGTTCTTC
>TRBV19|NA|TRBJ1-3|few
CASSIGGGTGNTIYF
TGTGCCAGTAGTATAGGAGGGGGAACTGGAAACACCATATATTTT
>TRBV15|NA|TRBJ1-2|NA
CATSRVPGGTNYGYTF
TGTGCCACCAGCAGAGTTCCGGGGGGCACTAACTATGGCTACACCTTC
>TRBV5-4|TRBD2|TRBJ2-1|NA
CASSLSLAGYNEQFF
TGTGCCAGCAGCTTAAGTCTAGCGGGATACAATGAGCAGTTCTTC
>TRBV6-5|NA|TRBJ2-5|NA
CASKAGKGGTQYF
TGTGCCAGCAAGGCAGGGAAGGGCGGGACCCAGTACTTC
>TRBV11-2|NA|TRBJ2-7|NA
CASSLDRGGPTYEQYF
TGTGCCAGCAGCTTAGATAGAGGGGGACCGACCTACGAGCAGTACTTC
>TRBV7-9|TRBD1|TRBJ1-6|few
CASSPTTTGPGSPLHF
TGTGCCAGCAGCCCTACTACGACAGGGCCAGGATCACCCCTCCACTTT
>TRBV5-6|NA|TRBJ1-1|NA
CASSSAAHMNTEAFF
TGTGCCAGCAGCTCGGCGGCCCATATGAACACTGAAGCTTTCTTT
>TRBV5-5|NA|TRBJ2-4|NA
CASSLGEGHPAKNIQYF
TGTGCCAGCAGCTTGGGGGAGGGACACCCAGCCAAAAACATTCAGTACTTC
>TRBV27|NA|TRBJ1-6|NA
CASSLSSLAASAGGPLHF
TGTGCCAGCAGTTTAAGTAGTCTTGCAGCCTCAGCAGGTGGGCCCCTCCACTTT
>TRBV19|TRBD2|TRBJ2-3|NA
CASSIYKTSGTDTQYF
TGTGCCAGTAGTATCTATAAGACTAGCGGCACAGATACGCAGTATTTT
>TRBV5-6|NA|TRBJ2-5|once
CASSFTGSRETQYF
TGTGCCAGCAGCTTTACAGGGAGTAGAGAGACCCAGTACTTC
>TRBV4-3|NA|TRBJ1-5|NA
CASSQDVFGNQPQHF
TGCGCCAGCAGCCAAGATGTCTTTGGCAATCAGCCCCAGCATTTT
>TRBV7-2|TRBD1|TRBJ2-5|NA
CAIKQGAAETQYF
TGTGCCATAAAACAGGGGGCTGCAGAGACCCAGTACTTC
>TRBV25-1|TRBD1|TRBJ1-1|NA
CASSEGTGFMNTEAFF
TGTGCCAGCAGTGAAGGGACAGGGTTTATGAACACTGAAGCTTTCTTT
>TRBV27|NA|TRBJ2-1|once
CASSSPVRDNEQFF
TGTGCCAGCAGTTCGCCGGTTCGCGACAATGAGCAGTTCTTC
>TRBV4-1|NA|TRBJ2-7|NA
CASSQVPNLIEGQYF
TGCGCCAGCAGCCAAGTCCCGAACCTCATAGAGGGGCAGTACTTC
>TRBV4-3|NA|TRBJ2-3|few
CASSQRPRGGDTDTQYF
TGCGCCAGCAGCCAACGCCCCAGGGGCGGAGACACAGATACGCAGTATTTT
>TRBV18|NA|TRBJ2-1|once
CASSPGQNPYNEQFF
TGTGCCAGCTCACCAGGACAGAACCCCTACAATGAGCAGTTCTTC
>TRBV28|TRBD2|TRBJ2-7|NA
CASSFESGSYEQYF
TGTGCCAGCAGTTTCGAGAGCGGGAGCTACGAGCAGTACTTC
>TRBV5-4|NA|TRBJ2-5|once
CVSTGQPQEAQYF
TGTGTCAGCACCGGACAGCCCCAAGAGGCCCAGTACTTC
>TRBV18|NA|TRBJ2-3|NA
CASSPKLEPKYTDTQYF
TGTGCCAGCTCACCAAAGTTAGAACCCAAATACACAGATACGCAGTATTTT
>TRBV28|NA|TRBJ1-5|NA
CASSLFGGLQWHNQPQHF
TGTGCCAGCAGTTTATTCGGGGGACTTCAATGGCACAATCAGCCCCAGCATTTT
>TRBV28|NA|TRBJ1-1|NA
CASSSAGILATEAFF
TGTGCCAGCAGTTCAGCAGGGATTCTCGCCACTGAAGCTTTCTTT